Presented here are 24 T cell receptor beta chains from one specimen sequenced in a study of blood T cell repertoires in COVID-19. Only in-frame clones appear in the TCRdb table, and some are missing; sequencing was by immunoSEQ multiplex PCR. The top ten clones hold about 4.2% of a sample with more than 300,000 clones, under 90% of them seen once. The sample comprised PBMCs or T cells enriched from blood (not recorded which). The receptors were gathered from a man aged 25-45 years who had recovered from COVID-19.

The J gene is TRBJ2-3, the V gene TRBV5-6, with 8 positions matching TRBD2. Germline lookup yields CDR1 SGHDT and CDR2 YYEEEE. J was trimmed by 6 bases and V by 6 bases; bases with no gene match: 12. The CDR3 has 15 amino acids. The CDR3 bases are TGTGCCAGCACCGACGGGAGGGGGATGTTGGATACGCAGTATTTT. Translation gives CASTDGRGMLDTQYF.

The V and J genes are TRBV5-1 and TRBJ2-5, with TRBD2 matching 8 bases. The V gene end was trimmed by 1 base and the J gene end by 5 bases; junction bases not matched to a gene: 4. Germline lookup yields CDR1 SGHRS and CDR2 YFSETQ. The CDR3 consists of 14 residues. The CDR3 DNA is TGCGCCAGCAGCTTGCCGGGAGGGGGTGAGACCCAGTACTTC. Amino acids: CASSLPGGGETQYF.

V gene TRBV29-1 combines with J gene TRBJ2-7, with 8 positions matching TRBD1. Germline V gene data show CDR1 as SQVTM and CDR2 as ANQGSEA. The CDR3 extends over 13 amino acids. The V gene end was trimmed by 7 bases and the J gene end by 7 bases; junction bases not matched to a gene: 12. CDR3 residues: CSARQGASDEQYF. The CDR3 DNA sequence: TGCAGCGCCAGGCAGGGGGCGAGTGATGAGCAGTACTTC.

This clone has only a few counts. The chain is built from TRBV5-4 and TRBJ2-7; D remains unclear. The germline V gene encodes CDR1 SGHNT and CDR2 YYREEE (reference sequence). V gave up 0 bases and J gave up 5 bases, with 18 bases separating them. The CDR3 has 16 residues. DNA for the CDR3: TGTGCCAGCAGCTTGGAAGGTGTTGGCCTAGGTAACGAGCAGTACTTC. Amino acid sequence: CASSLEGVGLGNEQYF.

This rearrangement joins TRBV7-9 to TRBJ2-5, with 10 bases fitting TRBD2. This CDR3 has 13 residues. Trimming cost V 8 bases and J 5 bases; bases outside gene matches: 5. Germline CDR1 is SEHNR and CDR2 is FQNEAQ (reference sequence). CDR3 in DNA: TGTGCCAGCGGGAGCGGGAGGGGGGAGACCCAGTACTTC. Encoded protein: CASGSGRGETQYF.

Written as DNA, the CDR3 is TGTGCCAGCAGCAAAGGCCGGGACAGGGTCTCCTACGAGCAGTACTTC. As protein: CASSKGRDRVSYEQYF. This rearrangement joins TRBV5-4 to TRBJ2-7; the match to TRBD1 covers 9 bases. V shed 4 bases and J 0 bases; nucleotides not matched to a gene: 8. This CDR3 contains 16 residues. CDR1 and CDR2 (germline): SGHNT, YYREEE (reference sequence).

CDR3 sequence reads: CASSQRQANEKLFF. The DNA of the CDR3 is TGTGCCAGCAGCCAGCGTCAGGCTAATGAAAAACTGTTTTTT. The chain has TRBV3-1 (or the pseudogene TRBV3-2) and TRBJ1-4; D uncertain. There are 14 residues in the CDR3. Trimming shortened V by 3 bases and J by 3 bases, and 8 bases separated the two germline ends. Per the germline V gene, CDR1 is LGHDT and CDR2 is YNNKEL (reference sequence).

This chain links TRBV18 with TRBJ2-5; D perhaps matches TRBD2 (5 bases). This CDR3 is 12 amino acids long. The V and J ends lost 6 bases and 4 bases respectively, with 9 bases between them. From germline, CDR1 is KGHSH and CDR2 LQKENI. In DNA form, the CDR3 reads TGTGCCAGCTCGCAACGGGGAGAGACCCAGTACTTC. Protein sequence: CASSQRGETQYF.

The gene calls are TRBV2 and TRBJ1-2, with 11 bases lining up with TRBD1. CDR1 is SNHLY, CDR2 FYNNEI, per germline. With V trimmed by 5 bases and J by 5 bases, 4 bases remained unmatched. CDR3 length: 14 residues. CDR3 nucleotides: TGTGCCAGCAGTTCGGGACAGGGGGATTATGGCTACACCTTC. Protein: CASSSGQGDYGYTF.

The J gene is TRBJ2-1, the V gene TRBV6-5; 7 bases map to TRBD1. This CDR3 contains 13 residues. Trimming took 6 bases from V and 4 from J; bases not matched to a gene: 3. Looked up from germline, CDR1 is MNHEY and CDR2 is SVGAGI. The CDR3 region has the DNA TGTGCCAGCAGCCAGACAGGGTACAATGAGCAGTTCTTC. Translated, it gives CASSQTGYNEQFF.

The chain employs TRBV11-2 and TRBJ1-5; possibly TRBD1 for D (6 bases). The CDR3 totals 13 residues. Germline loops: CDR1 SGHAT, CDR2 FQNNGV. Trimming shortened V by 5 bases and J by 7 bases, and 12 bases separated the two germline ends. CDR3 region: CASSATGFQPQHF. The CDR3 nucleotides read TGTGCCAGCAGCGCCACAGGGTTCCAGCCCCAGCATTTT.

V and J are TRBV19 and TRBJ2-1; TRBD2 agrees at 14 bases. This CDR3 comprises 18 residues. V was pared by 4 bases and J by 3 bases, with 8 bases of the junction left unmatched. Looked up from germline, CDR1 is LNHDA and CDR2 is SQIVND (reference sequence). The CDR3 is CASSKGLAGALRYNEQFF. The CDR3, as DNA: TGTGCCAGTAGTAAGGGACTAGCGGGAGCCCTACGCTACAATGAGCAGTTCTTC. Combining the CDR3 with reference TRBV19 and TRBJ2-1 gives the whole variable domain DGGITQSPKYLFRKEGQNVTLSCEQNLNHDAMYWYRQDPGQGLRLIYYSQIVNDFQKGDIAEGYSVSREKKESFPLTVTSAQKNPTAFYLCASSKGLAGALRYNEQFFGPGTRLTVL.

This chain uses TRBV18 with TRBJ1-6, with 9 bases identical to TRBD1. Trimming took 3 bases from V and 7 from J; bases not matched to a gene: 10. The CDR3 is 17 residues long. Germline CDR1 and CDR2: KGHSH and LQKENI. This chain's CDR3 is CASSPNEAGQGNSPLHF. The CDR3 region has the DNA TGTGCCAGCTCACCTAACGAGGCGGGACAGGGCAATTCACCCCTCCACTTT.

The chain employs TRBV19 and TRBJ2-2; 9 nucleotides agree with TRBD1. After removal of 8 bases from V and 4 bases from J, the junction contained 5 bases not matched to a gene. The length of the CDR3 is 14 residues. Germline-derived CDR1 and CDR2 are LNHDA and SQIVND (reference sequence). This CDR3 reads CASGTGLGTGELFF. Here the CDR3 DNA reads TGTGCCAGTGGGACAGGGCTGGGCACCGGGGAGCTGTTTTTT.

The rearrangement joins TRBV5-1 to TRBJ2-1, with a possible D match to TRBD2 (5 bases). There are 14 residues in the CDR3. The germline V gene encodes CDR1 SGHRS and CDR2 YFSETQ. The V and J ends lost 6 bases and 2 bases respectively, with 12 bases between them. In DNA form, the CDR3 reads TGCGCCAGCAACTCGGACGGGGCCTACAATGAGCAGTTCTTC. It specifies CASNSDGAYNEQFF.

CDR3 loop: CASRGLGQDTQYF. The CDR3 DNA is TGTGCCAGCAGGGGATTGGGACAAGATACGCAGTATTTT. This rearrangement joins TRBV6-5 to TRBJ2-3, with D possibly TRBD1 on 6 matching bases. CDR3 length equals 13 residues. Between the trimmed V and J ends, which lost 6 bases and 5 bases, there was a span of 12 bases. CDR1 is MNHEY, CDR2 SVGAGI, per germline.

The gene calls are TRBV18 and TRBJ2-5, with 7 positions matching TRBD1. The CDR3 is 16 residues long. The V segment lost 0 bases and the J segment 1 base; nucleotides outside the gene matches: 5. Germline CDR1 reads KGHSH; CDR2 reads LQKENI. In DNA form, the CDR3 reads TGTGCCAGCTCACCACCCGTAGAGGGGGCCCAAGAGACCCAGTACTTC. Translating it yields CASSPPVEGAQETQYF. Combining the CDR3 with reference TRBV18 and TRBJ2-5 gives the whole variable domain NAGVMQNPRHLVRRRGQEARLRCSPMKGHSHVYWYRQLPEEGLKFMVYLQKENIIDESGMPKERFSAEFPKEGPSILRIQQVVRGDSAAYFCASSPPVEGAQETQYFGPGTRLLVL.

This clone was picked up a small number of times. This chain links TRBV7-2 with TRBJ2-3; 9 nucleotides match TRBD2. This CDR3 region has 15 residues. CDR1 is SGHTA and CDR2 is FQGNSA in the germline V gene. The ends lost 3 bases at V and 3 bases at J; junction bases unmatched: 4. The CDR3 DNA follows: TGTGCCAGCAGCTTCCGTACTAGCGGGACAGATACGCAGTATTTT. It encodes CASSFRTSGTDTQYF.

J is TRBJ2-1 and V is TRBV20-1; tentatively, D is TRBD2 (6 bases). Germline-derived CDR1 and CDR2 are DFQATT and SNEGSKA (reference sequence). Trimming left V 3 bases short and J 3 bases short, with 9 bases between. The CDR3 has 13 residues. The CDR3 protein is CSASHGGYNEQFF. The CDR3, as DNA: TGCAGTGCTAGTCACGGGGGCTACAATGAGCAGTTCTTC.

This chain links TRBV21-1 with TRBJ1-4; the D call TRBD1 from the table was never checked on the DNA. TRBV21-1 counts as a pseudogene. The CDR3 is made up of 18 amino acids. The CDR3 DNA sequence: TGTGCCAGCAGCAAAGAACTGGGGGCAAGGACGAATAATGAAAAACTGTTTTTT. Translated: CASSKELGARTNNEKLFF.

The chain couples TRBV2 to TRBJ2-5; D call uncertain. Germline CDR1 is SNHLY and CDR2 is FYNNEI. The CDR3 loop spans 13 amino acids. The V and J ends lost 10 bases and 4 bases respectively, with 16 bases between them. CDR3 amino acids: CAIQRPWRETQYF. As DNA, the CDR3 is TGTGCCATCCAAAGGCCCTGGAGAGAGACCCAGTACTTC. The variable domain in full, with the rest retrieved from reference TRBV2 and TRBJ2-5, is EPEVTQTPSHQVTQMGQEVILRCVPISNHLYFYWYRQILGQKVEFLVSFYNNEISEKSEIFDDQFSVERPDGSNFTLKIRSTKLEDSAMYFCAIQRPWRETQYFGPGTRLLVL.

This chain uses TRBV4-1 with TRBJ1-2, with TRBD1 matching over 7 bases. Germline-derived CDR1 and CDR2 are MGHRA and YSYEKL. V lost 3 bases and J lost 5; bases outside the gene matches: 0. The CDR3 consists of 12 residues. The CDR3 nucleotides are TGCGCCAGCAGCCAGACAGGGTATGGCTACACCTTC. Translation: CASSQTGYGYTF.

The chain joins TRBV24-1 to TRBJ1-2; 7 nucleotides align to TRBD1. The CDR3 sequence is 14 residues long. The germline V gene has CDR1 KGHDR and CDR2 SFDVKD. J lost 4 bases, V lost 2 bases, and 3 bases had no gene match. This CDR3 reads CATSDSDRLYGYTF. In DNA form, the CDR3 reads TGTGCCACCAGTGATTCGGACAGGCTCTATGGCTACACCTTC.

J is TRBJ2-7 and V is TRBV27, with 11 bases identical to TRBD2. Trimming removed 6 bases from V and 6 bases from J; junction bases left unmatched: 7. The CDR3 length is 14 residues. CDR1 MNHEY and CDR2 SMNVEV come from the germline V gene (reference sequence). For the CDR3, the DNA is TGTGCCAGCAGCTTTAGCGGGGGGGCCCTCGAGCAGTACTTC. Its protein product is CASSFSGGALEQYF.